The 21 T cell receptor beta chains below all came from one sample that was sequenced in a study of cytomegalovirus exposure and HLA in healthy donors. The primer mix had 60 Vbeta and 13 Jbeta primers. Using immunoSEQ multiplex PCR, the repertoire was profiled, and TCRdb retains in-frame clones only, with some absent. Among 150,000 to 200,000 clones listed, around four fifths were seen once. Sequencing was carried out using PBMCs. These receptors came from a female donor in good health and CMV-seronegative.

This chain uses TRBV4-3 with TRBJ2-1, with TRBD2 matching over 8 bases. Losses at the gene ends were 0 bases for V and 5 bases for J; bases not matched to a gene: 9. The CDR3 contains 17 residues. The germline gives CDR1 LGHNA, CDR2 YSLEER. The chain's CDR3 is CASSQDRGAGVNNEQFF. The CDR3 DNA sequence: TGCGCCAGCAGCCAAGATCGCGGAGCGGGGGTTAACAATGAGCAGTTCTTC.

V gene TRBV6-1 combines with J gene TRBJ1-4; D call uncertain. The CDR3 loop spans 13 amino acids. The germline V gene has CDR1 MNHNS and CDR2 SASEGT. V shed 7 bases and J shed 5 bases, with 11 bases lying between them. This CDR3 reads CASNDGPNEKLFF. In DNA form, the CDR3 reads TGTGCCAGCAATGACGGTCCCAATGAAAAACTGTTTTTT.

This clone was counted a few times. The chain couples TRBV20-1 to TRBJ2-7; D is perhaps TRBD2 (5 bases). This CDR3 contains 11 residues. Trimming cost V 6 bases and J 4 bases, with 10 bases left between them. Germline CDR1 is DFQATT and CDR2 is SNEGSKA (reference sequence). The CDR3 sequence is CSAWTQYEQYF. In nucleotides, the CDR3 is TGCAGTGCCTGGACTCAATACGAGCAGTACTTC.

Here the CDR3 reads CASSQEMGLVGSETQYF. CDR3 nucleotides: TGCGCCAGCAGCCAAGAAATGGGACTAGTAGGATCGGAGACCCAGTACTTC. The chain links TRBV4-1 to TRBJ2-5; 8 nucleotides align to TRBD2. The CDR3 is 17 residues long. CDR1 and CDR2 (germline): MGHRA, YSYEKL. J was trimmed by 5 bases and V by 0 bases; bases with no gene match: 11.

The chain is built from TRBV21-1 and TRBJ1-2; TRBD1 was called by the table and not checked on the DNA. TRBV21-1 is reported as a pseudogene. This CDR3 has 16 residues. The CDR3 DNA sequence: TGTGCCAGCAGCAGTCGGGACAGAATGTCCATCCATGGCTACACCTTC. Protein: CASSSRDRMSIHGYTF.

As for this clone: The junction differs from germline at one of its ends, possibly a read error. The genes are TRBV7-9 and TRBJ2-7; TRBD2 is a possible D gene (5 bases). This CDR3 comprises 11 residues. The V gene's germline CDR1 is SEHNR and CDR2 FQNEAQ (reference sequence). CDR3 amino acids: CSSSKADEQYF. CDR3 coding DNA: TGTTCCAGCAGTAAAGCGGACGAGCAGTACTTC.

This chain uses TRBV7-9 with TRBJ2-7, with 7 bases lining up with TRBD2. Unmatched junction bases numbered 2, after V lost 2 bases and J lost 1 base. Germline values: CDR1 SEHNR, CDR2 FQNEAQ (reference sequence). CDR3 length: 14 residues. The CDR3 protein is CASSLSGGSYEQYF. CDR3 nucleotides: TGTGCCAGCAGCTTATCCGGGGGGTCCTACGAGCAGTACTTC.

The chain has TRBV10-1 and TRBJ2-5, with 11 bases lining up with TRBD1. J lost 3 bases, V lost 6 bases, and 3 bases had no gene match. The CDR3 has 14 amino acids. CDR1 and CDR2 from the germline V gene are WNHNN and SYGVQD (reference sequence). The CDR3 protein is CASSPGQGEETQYF. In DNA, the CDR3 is TGCGCCAGCAGCCCGGGACAGGGGGAAGAGACCCAGTACTTC.

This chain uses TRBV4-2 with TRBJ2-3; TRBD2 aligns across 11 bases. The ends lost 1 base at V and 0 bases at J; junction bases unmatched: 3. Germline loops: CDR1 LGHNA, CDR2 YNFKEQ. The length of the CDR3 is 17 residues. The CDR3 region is CASSQARTSGSTDTQYF. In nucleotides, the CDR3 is TGTGCCAGCAGCCAAGCTCGGACTAGCGGGAGCACAGATACGCAGTATTTT.

The CDR3 protein is CASSQDRGGRGTNEQFF. The CDR3 DNA is TGCGCCAGCAGCCAAGATCGTGGCGGGAGAGGGACAAATGAGCAGTTCTTC. The chain carries TRBV4-1 and TRBJ2-1; possibly TRBD2 for D (7 bases). The CDR3 has 17 amino acids. Germline CDR1 MGHRA, CDR2 YSYEKL. Trimming shortened V by 0 bases and J by 7 bases, and 19 bases separated the two germline ends.

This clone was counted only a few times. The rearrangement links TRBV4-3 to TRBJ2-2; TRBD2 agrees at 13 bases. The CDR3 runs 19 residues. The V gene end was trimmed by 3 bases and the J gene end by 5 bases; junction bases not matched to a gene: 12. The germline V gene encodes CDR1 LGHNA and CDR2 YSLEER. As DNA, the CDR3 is TGCGCCAGCAGCCATTCTGGACTAGCGGGGGTACCTAGGACCGGGGAGCTGTTTTTT. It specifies CASSHSGLAGVPRTGELFF.

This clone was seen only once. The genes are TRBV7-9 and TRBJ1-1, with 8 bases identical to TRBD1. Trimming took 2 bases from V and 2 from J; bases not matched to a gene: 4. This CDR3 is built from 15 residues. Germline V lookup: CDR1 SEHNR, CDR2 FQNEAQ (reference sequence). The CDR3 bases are TGTGCCAGCAGCTTATGGCAGGGGGCAAACACTGAAGCTTTCTTT. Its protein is CASSLWQGANTEAFF.

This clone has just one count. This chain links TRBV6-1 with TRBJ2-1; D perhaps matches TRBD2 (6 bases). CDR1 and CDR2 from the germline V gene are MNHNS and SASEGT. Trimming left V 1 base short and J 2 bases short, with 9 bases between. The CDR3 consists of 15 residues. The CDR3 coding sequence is TGTGCCAGCAGTGAAGTTCCGGGGGCCTACAATGAGCAGTTCTTC. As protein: CASSEVPGAYNEQFF.

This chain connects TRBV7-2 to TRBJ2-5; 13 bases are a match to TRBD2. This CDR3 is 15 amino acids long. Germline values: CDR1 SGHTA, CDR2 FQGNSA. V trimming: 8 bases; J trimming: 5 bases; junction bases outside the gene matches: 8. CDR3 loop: CASGRTSGGVETQYF. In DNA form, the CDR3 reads TGTGCCAGCGGAAGGACTAGCGGGGGCGTGGAGACCCAGTACTTC.

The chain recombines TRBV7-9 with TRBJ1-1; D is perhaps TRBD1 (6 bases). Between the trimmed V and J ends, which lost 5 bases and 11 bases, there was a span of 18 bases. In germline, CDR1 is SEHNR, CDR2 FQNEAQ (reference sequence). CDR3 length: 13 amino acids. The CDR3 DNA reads TGTGCCAGCAGCCGGGGGGCGGACTCTCGGGCTTTCTTT. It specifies CASSRGADSRAFF.

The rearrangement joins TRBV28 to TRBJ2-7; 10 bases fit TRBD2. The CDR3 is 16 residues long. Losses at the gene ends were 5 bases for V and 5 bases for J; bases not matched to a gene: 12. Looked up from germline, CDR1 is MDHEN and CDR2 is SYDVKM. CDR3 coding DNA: TGTGCCAGCAGTCCCTCCCCTAGCGGGAGTACCCACGAGCAGTACTTC. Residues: CASSPSPSGSTHEQYF.

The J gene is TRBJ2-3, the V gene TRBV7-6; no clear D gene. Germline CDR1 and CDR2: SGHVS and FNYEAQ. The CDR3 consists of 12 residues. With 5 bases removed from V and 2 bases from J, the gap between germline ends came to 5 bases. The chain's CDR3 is CASSAITDTQYF. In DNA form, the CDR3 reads TGTGCCAGCAGCGCTATCACAGATACGCAGTATTTT.

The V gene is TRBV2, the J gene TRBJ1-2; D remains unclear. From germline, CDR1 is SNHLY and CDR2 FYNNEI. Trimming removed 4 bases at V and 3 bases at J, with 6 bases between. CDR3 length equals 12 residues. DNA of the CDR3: TGTGCCAGCAGTGCAGGTTACTATGGCTACACCTTC. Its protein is CASSAGYYGYTF.

The CDR3 DNA sequence: TGCGCCAGCAGATGGGACTTTAGCTCCTACGAGCAGTACTTC. Translating it yields CASRWDFSSYEQYF. The chain uses TRBV5-1 and TRBJ2-7; possibly TRBD2 for D (6 bases). This CDR3 region has 14 residues. Germline CDR1 is SGHRS and CDR2 is YFSETQ. With 5 bases removed from V and 0 bases from J, the gap between germline ends came to 12 bases.

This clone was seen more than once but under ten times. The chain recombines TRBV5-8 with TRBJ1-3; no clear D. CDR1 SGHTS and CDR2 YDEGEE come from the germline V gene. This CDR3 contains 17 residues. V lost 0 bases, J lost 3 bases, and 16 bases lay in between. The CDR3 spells CASSLAVISSLGNTIYF. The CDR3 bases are TGTGCCAGCAGCTTGGCCGTCATTTCCTCACTTGGAAACACCATATATTTT.

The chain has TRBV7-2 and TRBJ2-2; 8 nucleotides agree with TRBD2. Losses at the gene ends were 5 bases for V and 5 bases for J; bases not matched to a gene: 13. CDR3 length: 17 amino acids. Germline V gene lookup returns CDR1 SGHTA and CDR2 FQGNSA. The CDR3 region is CASSPGGGKKPTGELFF. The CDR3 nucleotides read TGTGCCAGCAGCCCCGGGGGGGGTAAAAAGCCTACCGGGGAGCTGTTTTTT.